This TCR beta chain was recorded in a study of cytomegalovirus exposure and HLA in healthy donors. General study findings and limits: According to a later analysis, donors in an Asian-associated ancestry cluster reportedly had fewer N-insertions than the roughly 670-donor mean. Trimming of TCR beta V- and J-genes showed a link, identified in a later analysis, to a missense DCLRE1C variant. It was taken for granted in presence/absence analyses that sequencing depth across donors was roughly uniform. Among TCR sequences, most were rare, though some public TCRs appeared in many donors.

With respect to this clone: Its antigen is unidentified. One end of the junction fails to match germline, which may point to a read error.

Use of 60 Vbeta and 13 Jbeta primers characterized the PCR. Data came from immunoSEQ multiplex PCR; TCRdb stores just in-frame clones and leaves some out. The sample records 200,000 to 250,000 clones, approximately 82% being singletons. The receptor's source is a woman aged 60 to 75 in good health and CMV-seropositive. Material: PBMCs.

The CDR3 DNA is TGTTCCAGCAGCTTACAGGTGGAGCAGTACTTC. Translation gives CSSSLQVEQYF. This chain links TRBV7-9 with TRBJ2-7, with D tentatively TRBD1 (5 bases). The CDR3 consists of 11 residues. Per germline, CDR1 SEHNR and CDR2 FQNEAQ (reference sequence).